Shown below are 6 T cell receptor beta chains from a single sample sequenced in a study of OX40 agonist ivuxolimab in advanced cancers. The receptor library was made with the immunoSEQ multiplex PCR assay. Entries here come from immuneACCESS through TCRdb and include only in-frame sequences with V and J called. Some clones fail to appear in such tables; in the studies checked, an unresolved V gene covers under half of the shortfall, and the cause of the remainder is unknown. The sample has about 64,000 clones on record, around 83% of them singletons. 5% of the sample rests with the top ten. Sequenced material: CD4+ or CD8+ T cells sorted from blood, taken in a trial of the OX40 agonist ivuxolimab. These receptors were collected from an adult with an advanced solid tumor such as melanoma, head and neck, liver or kidney cancer.

The gene calls are TRBV5-4 and TRBJ2-7, with TRBD2 identical over 10 bases. V was clipped by 5 bases and J by 5 bases; unmatched bases: 7. CDR3 length: 14 amino acids. Germline CDR1 is SGHNT and CDR2 is YYREEE (reference sequence). The CDR3 sequence: CASRPAGGPDEQYF. The CDR3 nucleotides are TGTGCCAGCAGACCAGCGGGAGGGCCGGACGAGCAGTACTTC.

The sample holds a few counts of this clone. CDR3 loop: CASSSGLASWNSNTDTQYF. The CDR3 nucleotides are TGCGCCAGCAGCTCGGGACTAGCGTCTTGGAATAGCAACACAGATACGCAGTATTTT. The genes are TRBV5-1 and TRBJ2-3; 10 positions agree with TRBD2. Germline V gene data show CDR1 as SGHRS and CDR2 as YFSETQ. This CDR3 spans 19 amino acids. With 3 bases clipped from V and 2 bases from J, the junction kept 15 bases outside the gene matches.

In this sample, this clone turned up once. The chain carries TRBV11-2 and TRBJ2-7; TRBD1 is a possible D gene (6 bases). Trimming cost V 5 bases and J 3 bases, with 11 bases left between them. The CDR3 sequence is 13 residues long. Germline V lookup: CDR1 SGHAT, CDR2 FQNNGV. CDR3 sequence reads: CASSLRQDYEQYF. In DNA form, the CDR3 reads TGTGCCAGCAGCCTGCGACAGGACTACGAGCAGTACTTC. Based on the CDR3 plus reference TRBV11-2 and TRBJ2-7, the full variable domain is EAGVAQSPRYKIIEKRQSVAFWCNPISGHATLYWYQQILGQGPKLLIQFQNNGVVDDSQLPKDRFSAERLKGVDSTLKIQPAKLEDSAVYLCASSLRQDYEQYFGPGTRLTVT.

V is TRBV7-9 and J is TRBJ1-2; D uncertain. Trimming took 2 bases from V and 5 from J, leaving 15 bases between them. Germline CDR1 SEHNR, CDR2 FQNEAQ (reference sequence). The CDR3 extends over 15 amino acids. The CDR3 spells CASSLQVEQGYGYTF. CDR3 in DNA: TGTGCCAGCAGCTTACAAGTGGAACAAGGGTATGGCTACACCTTC.

This clone is a singleton in its sample. This rearrangement joins TRBV2 to TRBJ2-5; D gene ambiguous. The V gene lost 7 bases and the J gene lost 1 base, with 10 bases spanning the gap. The CDR3 sequence is 13 residues long. Looked up from germline, CDR1 is SNHLY and CDR2 is FYNNEI. The CDR3 loop reads CASKLLIQETQYF. In DNA form, the CDR3 reads TGTGCCAGCAAACTACTCATCCAAGAGACCCAGTACTTC.

This chain uses TRBV2 with TRBJ2-1, with unresolved D. This CDR3 has 14 residues. Germline CDR1 is SNHLY and CDR2 is FYNNEI. Trimming cost V 7 bases and J 9 bases, with 19 bases left between them. The CDR3 coding sequence is TGTGCCAGCAAGTTAGTAATAGGTTGGAGTGAGCAGTTCTTC. Encoded protein: CASKLVIGWSEQFF.